Following are 15 T cell receptor beta chains from one sample sequenced in a study of molecular identifiers for immune sequencing clone quantification. TCRdb redid the calling of the PCR reads with MiXCR, one entry per CDR3 protein. The sample shows about 40,000 distinct CDR3 sequences, more than 20% of them seen only once. Sequenced material: naive CD8+ T cells from blood, with Jurkat cell RNA spiked in. The subset was: FACS-sorted CD8+CD4-CCR7+CD45RA+ naive T cells. Receptors originate from a human donor in good health. Some libraries in this study had Jurkat cell RNA spiked in.

This clonotype has ten or more counts. This chain connects TRBV29-1 to TRBJ2-2, with D perhaps TRBD1 or TRBD2 (6 bases each). The CDR3 loop spans 16 amino acids. Germline CDR1 is SQVTM and CDR2 is ANQGSEA. V lost 5 bases and J 0 bases, leaving 16 bases between the germline ends. The CDR3 DNA follows: TGCAGCGTTCTCTTCCTGGGGGGCGCGAACACCGGGGAGCTGTTTTTT. It codes for CSVLFLGGANTGELFF.

This clonotype was counted at least ten times. The V and J genes are TRBV15 and TRBJ2-2; 8 bases line up with TRBD1. CDR3 length equals 17 residues. J lost 7 bases, V lost 0 bases, and 10 bases had no gene match. Germline V gene sequence: CDR1 LNHNV, CDR2 YYDKDF (reference sequence). The CDR3 sequence is CATSRETAGGPGGELFF. The CDR3 coding sequence is TGTGCCACCAGCAGAGAAACCGCAGGGGGCCCGGGCGGGGAGCTGTTTTTT.

The chain carries TRBV5-1 and TRBJ2-7; D not certain. CDR3 length: 15 amino acids. Trimming took 0 bases from V and 0 from J, leaving 10 bases between them. Per the germline V gene, CDR1 is SGHRS and CDR2 is YFSETQ. For the CDR3, the DNA is TGCGCCAGCAGCTTGGAGCCCGGTAACTCCTACGAGCAGTACTTC. This codes for CASSLEPGNSYEQYF.

Points on this clonotype: This clone may be a read error of a much larger clone one base away. The chain couples TRBV5-3 to TRBJ1-5; TRBD1 is a possible D gene (6 bases). TRBV5-3 is labeled an ORF, and its function is uncertain. The CDR3 spans 15 residues. CDR3 nucleotide sequence: TGTGCCAGCAGTTCCTCGGGACACAGCAATCAGCCCCAGCAATTT. This gives the protein CASSSSGHSNQPQQF.

In regard to this clonotype: One base away lies a much larger clone, so this may be a sequencing read error. The chain uses TRBV27 and TRBJ2-3, with TRBD2 matching over 8 bases. CDR3 length: 17 residues. Germline V lookup: CDR1 MNHEY, CDR2 SMNVEV (reference sequence). V lost 5 bases and J lost 6; bases outside the gene matches: 16. CDR3 protein: CASSLRGLDRFGDTQYF. As DNA, the CDR3 is TGTGCCAGCAGTCTAAGGGGACTAGATAGATTTGGGGATACGCAGTATTTT.

A note on this clonotype: This clone may be a read error of a much larger clone one base away. No DNA is shown, since the ends of the CDR3 on it are uncertain; the CDR3 is the one TCRdb lists. The gene calls are TRBV20-1 and TRBJ2-5; the table calls TRBD1, which could not be checked here. Germline-derived CDR1 and CDR2 are DFQATT and SNEGSKA (reference sequence). The CDR3 spans 15 amino acids, including both terminal residues. The CDR3: CSATVGAGIQETRYF.

The V call is TRBV11-1, the J call TRBJ2-3, with D unresolved. Trimming cost V 2 bases and J 0 bases, with 15 bases left between them. CDR3 length equals 17 residues. CDR1 and CDR2 (germline): SGHAT, FQDESV (reference sequence). In nucleotides, the CDR3 is TGTGCCAGCAGCTTATGGGCAGAACCTTCTAGCACAGATACGCAGTATTTT. Translated: CASSLWAEPSSTDTQYF.

The rearrangement joins TRBV6-6 to TRBJ2-5, with TRBD2 identical over 11 bases. Germline CDR1 reads MNHNY; CDR2 reads SVGAGI (reference sequence). The ends lost 1 base at V and 4 bases at J; junction bases unmatched: 5. The CDR3 has 16 amino acids. The CDR3 is CASSYLTSGVGETQYF. The CDR3 region has the DNA TGTGCCAGCAGTTACTTGACTAGCGGGGTGGGAGAGACCCAGTACTTC.

The table lists this clonotype with many counts. This sequence joins TRBV10-3 and TRBJ2-7, with 10 bases that match TRBD2. CDR1 is ENHRY, CDR2 SYGVKD, per germline. Trimming took 0 bases from V and 7 from J; bases not matched to a gene: 6. This CDR3 is 15 amino acids long. DNA for the CDR3: TGTGCCATCAGTGAGTCTCTAGCGGGAGCTGGGGAGCAGTACTTC. Translated: CAISESLAGAGEQYF.

A word on this clonotype: One base away lies a much larger clone, so this may be a sequencing read error. This chain joins TRBV20-1 and TRBJ2-1; D may be TRBD1 (5 bases). This CDR3 has 16 residues. CDR1 and CDR2 from the germline V gene are DFQATT and SNEGSKA (reference sequence). Trimming shortened V by 3 bases and J by 7 bases, and 22 bases separated the two germline ends. CDR3 sequence (DNA): TGCAGTGCTAGGGGGCCGGGCCAACGAGAATGGAATGAGCAGTTCTTC. It yields the protein CSARGPGQREWNEQFF.

This clonotype was observed many times. The V gene is TRBV30, the J gene TRBJ2-1, with D hard to call. The germline V gene has CDR1 GTSNPN and CDR2 SVGIG (reference sequence). This CDR3 comprises 11 residues. V was clipped by 3 bases and J by 4 bases, with 4 bases between them. CDR3 loop: CAWRGYNEQFF. For the CDR3, the DNA is TGTGCCTGGAGAGGTTACAATGAGCAGTTCTTC.

To note about this clonotype: A single base separates this from a much larger clone, so it may be a read error. The gene calls are TRBV7-6 and TRBJ2-5; 7 nucleotides align to TRBD2. Trimming took 5 bases from V and 1 from J; bases not matched to a gene: 10. Germline CDR1 and CDR2: SGHVS and FNYEAQ. This CDR3 contains 16 residues. The CDR3 sequence: CASSPLAGVGQETQYF. In nucleotides, the CDR3 is TGTGCCAGCAGCCCCCTCGCGGGGGTTGGCCAAGAGACCCAGTACTTC.

This clonotype was picked up many times. The chain recombines TRBV6-6 with TRBJ2-7; perhaps TRBD2 as D (6 bases). The CDR3 contains 13 residues. The V gene's germline CDR1 is MNHNY and CDR2 SVGAGI (reference sequence). Between the trimmed V and J ends, which lost 5 bases and 3 bases, there was a span of 11 bases. CDR3 nucleotide sequence: TGTGCCAGCAGTCCCGGGGGTGTCTACGAGCAGTACTTC. Amino acid sequence: CASSPGGVYEQYF.

The rearrangement joins TRBV6-6 to TRBJ1-4, with TRBD1 as a possible D gene (5 bases). Germline CDR1 reads MNHNY; CDR2 reads SVGAGI (reference sequence). Trimming removed 0 bases at V and 10 bases at J, with 18 bases between. This CDR3 has 16 amino acids. This CDR3 is CASSYSSGTDLGKLFF. The CDR3 DNA reads TGTGCCAGCAGTTACTCCTCCGGGACCGATCTTGGAAAACTGTTTTTT.

In the case of this clonotype: A much more abundant neighbour one base away suggests this may be a read error. The CDR3 nucleotides are TGTGCCAGCAGTGAAGAAGGCAGACCTGAGCAGCTCTTC. Translating gives CASSEEGRPEQLF. The J gene is TRBJ2-1, the V gene TRBV25-1; D remains unclear. From germline, CDR1 is MGHDK and CDR2 SYGVNS. The CDR3 has 13 residues.